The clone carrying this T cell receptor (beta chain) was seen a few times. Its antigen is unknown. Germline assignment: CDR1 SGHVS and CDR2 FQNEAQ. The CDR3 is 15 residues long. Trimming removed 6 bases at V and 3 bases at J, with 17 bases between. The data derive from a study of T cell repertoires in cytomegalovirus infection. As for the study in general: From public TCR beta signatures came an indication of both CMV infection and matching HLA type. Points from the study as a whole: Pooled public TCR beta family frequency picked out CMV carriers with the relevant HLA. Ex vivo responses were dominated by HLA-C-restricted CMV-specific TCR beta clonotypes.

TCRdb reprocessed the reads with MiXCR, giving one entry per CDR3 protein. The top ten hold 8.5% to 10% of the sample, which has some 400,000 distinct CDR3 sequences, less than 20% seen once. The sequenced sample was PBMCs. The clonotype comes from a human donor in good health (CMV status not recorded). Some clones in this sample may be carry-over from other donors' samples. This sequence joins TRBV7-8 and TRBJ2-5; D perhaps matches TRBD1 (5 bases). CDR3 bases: TGTGCCAGCAGAAGGGGTCGGTGGAATAAAGAGACCCAGTACTTC. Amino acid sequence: CASRRGRWNKETQYF.